These T cell receptor beta chains were read from a single sample in a study of CD8 T cells in ankylosing spondylitis. TCRdb re-analysed the 5' RACE reads in MiXCR, keeping a single row per CDR3 protein. Of under 950,000 distinct CDR3 sequences listed, roughly 19% are singletons. Sequencing was done on a sample of blood, either unsorted or a sorted T cell fraction (not recorded which). All receptors come from a male donor with ankylosing spondylitis. The CDR3 runs from the conserved cysteine through the conserved F or W. Each record gives: D gene, V gene, clone size, J gene, CDR3 DNA, CDR3 protein. D genes are given only for firm matches. The size of a clone is reported for some rows only, either as once, few or many, or as a class for expanded clones.

>TRBD1|TRBV15|NA|TRBJ1-6
TGTGCCACCAGCTCCGGACAGGGAAATAATTCACCCCTCCACTTT
CATSSGQGNNSPLHF
>NA|TRBV27|NA|TRBJ2-2
TGTGCCAGCAGTTCCTACATCTCCCTAAACACCGGGGAGCTGTTTTTT
CASSSYISLNTGELFF
>NA|TRBV6-1|NA|TRBJ1-1
TGTGCCAGCATACAACGTCAGAACACTGAAGCTTTCTTT
CASIQRQNTEAFF
>NA|TRBV28|NA|TRBJ2-5
TGTGCCAGCAGTCCCCGCAGGGGACACGAAAAAGAGACCCAGTACTTC
CASSPRRGHEKETQYF
>TRBD2|TRBV6-1|few|TRBJ2-3
TGTGCCAGCAATAGCGGGGGGCGAAGCACAGATACGCAGTATTTT
CASNSGGRSTDTQYF
>NA|TRBV5-1|NA|TRBJ2-7
TGCGCCAGCAGTTATGGACCAGCCTACGAGCAGTACTTC
CASSYGPAYEQYF
>TRBD1|TRBV29-1|few|TRBJ1-1
TGCAGCGCAAGGGACAGGGGGCTTACTGAAGCTTTCTTT
CSARDRGLTEAFF
>NA|TRBV4-1|few|TRBJ2-5
TGCGCCAGCAGCCCATCCCGGGGGCTCCAAGAGACCCAGTACTTC
CASSPSRGLQETQYF
>NA|TRBV25-1|NA|TRBJ2-2
TGTGCCAGCAGTGAATTTTTGACGAACACCGGGGAGCTGTTTTTT
CASSEFLTNTGELFF
>NA|TRBV11-2|NA|TRBJ2-1
TGTGCCAGCAGCCCGAGCGAAGGGCAGCACCGATACAATGAGCAGTTCTTC
CASSPSEGQHRYNEQFF
>NA|TRBV9|NA|TRBJ2-3
TGTGCCAGCAGCGTAGAGTCCCTGGCTAGCACAGATACGCAGTATTTT
CASSVESLASTDTQYF